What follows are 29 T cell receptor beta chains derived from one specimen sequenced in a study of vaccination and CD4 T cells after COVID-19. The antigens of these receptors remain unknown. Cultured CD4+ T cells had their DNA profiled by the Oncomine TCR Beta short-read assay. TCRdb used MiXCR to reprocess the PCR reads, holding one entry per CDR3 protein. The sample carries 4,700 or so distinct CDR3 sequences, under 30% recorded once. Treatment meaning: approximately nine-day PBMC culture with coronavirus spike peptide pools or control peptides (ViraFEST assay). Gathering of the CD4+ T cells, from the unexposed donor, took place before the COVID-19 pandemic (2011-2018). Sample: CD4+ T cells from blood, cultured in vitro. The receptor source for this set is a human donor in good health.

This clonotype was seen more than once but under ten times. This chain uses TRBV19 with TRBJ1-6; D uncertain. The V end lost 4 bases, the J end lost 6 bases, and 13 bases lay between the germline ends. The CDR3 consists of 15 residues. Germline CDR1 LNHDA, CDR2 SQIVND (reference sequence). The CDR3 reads CASSRETVPNSPLHF. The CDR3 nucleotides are TGTGCCAGTAGTAGGGAGACGGTACCTAATTCACCCCTCCACTTT.

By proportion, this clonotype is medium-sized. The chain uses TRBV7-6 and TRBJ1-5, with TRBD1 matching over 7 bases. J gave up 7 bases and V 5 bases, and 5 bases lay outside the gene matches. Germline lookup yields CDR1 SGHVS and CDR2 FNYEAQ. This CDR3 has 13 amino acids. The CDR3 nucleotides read TGTGCCAGCAGCCCACAGGGGTCCCAGCCCCAGCATTTT. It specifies CASSPQGSQPQHF.

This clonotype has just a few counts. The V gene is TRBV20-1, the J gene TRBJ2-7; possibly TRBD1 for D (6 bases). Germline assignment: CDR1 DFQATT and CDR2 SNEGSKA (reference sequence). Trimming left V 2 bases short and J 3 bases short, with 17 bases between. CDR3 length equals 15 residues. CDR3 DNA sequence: TGCAGTGCTAGACCGGGGTCCAGGGGTCTCTACGAGCAGTACTTC. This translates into CSARPGSRGLYEQYF.

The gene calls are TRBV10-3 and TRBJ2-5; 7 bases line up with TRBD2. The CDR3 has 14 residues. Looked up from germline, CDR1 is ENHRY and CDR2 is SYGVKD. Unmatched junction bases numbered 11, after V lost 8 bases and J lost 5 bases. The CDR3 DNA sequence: TGTGCCATCCGAGCGGGAACACCTGGCGAGACCCAGTACTTC. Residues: CAIRAGTPGETQYF.

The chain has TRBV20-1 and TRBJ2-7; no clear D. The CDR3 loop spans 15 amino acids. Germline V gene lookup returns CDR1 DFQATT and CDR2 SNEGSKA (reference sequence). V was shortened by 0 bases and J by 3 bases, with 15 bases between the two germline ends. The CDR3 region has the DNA TGCAGTGCTAGAGATCGGGCGCCGGGTCACTACGAGCAGTACTTC. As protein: CSARDRAPGHYEQYF.

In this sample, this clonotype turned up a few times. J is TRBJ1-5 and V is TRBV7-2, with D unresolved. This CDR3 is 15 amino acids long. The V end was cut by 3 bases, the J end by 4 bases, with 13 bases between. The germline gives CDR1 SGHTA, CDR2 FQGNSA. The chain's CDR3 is CASSFGPGQNQPQHF. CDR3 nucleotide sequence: TGTGCCAGCAGCTTTGGTCCGGGCCAAAATCAGCCCCAGCATTTT.

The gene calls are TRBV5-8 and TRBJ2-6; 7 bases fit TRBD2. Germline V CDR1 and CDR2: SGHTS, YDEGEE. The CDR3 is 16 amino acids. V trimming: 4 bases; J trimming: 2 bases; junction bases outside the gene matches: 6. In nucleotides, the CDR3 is TGTGCCAGCAGCCTCTGGGGGGGGGCTGGGGCCAACGTCCTGACTTTC. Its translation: CASSLWGGAGANVLTF.

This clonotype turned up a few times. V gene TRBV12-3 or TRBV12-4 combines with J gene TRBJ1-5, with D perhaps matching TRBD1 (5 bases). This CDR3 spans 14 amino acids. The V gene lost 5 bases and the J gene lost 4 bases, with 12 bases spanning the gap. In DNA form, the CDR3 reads TGTGCCAGCAGTCACGGGGGAAGGAATCAGCCCCAGCATTTT. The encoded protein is CASSHGGRNQPQHF.

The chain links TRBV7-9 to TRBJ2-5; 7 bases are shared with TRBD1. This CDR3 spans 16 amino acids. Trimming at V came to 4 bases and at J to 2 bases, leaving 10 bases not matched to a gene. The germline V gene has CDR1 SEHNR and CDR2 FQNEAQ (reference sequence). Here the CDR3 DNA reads TGTGCCAGCAGCTGGAACCGGGACAGTCAGCAAGAGACCCAGTACTTC. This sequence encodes CASSWNRDSQQETQYF.

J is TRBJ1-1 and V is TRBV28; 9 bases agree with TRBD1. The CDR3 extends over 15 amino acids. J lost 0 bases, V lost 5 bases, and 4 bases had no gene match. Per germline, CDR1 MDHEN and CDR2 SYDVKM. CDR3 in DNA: TGTGCCAGCAGTACCAACAGGGGGCTGAACACTGAAGCTTTCTTT. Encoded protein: CASSTNRGLNTEAFF.

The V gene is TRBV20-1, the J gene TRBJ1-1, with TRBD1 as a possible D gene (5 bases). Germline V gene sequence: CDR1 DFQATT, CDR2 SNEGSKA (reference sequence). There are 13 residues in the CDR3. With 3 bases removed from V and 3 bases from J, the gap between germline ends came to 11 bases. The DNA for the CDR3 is TGCAGTGCTAGTGGGACCTTGGACACTGAAGCTTTCTTT. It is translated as CSASGTLDTEAFF.

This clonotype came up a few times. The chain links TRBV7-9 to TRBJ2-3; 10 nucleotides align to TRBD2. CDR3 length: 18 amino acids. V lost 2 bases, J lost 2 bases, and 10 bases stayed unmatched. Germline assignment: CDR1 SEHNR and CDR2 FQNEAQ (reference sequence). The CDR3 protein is CASSLFPSGRGPTDTQYF. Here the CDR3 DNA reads TGTGCCAGCAGCTTATTTCCTAGCGGGAGAGGCCCCACAGATACGCAGTATTTT.

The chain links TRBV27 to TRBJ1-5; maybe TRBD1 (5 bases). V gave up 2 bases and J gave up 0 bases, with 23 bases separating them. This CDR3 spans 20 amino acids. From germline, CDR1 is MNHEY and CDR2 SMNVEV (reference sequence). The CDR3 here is CASSLAPPGSGLYSNQPQHF. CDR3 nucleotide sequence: TGTGCCAGCAGTTTAGCCCCCCCAGGGAGCGGACTTTATAGCAATCAGCCCCAGCATTTT.

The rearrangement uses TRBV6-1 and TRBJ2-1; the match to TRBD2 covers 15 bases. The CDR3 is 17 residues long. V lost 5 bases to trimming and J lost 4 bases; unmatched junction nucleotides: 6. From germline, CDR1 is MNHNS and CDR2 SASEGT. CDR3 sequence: CASSLRTSGRGYNEQFF. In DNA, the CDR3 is TGTGCCAGCAGTCTCCGGACTAGCGGGAGGGGGTACAATGAGCAGTTCTTC.

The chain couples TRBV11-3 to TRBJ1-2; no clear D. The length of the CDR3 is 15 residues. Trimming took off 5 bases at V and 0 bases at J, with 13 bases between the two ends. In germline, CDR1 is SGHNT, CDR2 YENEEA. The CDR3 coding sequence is TGTGCCAGCAGCCCAGAGGCCGGGCCTAACTATGGCTACACCTTC. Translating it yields CASSPEAGPNYGYTF. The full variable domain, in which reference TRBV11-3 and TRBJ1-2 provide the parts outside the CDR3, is EAGVVQSPRYKIIEKKQPVAFWCNPISGHNTLYWYLQNLGQGPELLIRYENEEAVDDSQLPKDRFSAERLKGVDSTLKIQPAELGDSAVYLCASSPEAGPNYGYTFGSGTRLTVV.

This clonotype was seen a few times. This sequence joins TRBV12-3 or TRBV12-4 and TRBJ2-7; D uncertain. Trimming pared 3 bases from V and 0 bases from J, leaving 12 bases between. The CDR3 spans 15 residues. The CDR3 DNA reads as TGTGCCAGCAGTTTCCCCCAGGCAGCCTCCTACGAGCAGTACTTC. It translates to CASSFPQAASYEQYF.

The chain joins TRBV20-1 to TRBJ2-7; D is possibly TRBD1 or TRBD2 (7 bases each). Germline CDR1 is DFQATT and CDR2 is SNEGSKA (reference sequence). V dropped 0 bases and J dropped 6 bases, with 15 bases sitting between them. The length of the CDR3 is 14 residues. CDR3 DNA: TGCAGTGCTAGAGAAAGCGGGAACAGGGGCGAGCAGTACTTC. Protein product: CSARESGNRGEQYF.

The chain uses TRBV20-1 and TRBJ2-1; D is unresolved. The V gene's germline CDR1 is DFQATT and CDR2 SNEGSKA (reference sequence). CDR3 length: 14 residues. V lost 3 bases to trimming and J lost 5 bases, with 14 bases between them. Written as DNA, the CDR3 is TGCAGTGCTAGCCCTCCCACTATTAACAATGAGCAGTTCTTC. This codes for CSASPPTINNEQFF.

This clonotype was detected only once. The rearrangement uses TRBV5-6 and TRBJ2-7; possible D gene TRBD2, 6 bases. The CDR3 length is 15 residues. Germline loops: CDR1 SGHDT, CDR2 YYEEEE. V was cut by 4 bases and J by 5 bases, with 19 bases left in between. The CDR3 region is CASSLGTRGIHEQYF. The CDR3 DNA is TGTGCCAGCAGCCTTGGGACTCGAGGTATCCACGAGCAGTACTTC. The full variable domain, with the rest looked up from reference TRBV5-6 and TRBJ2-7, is DAGVTQSPTHLIKTRGQQVTLRCSPKSGHDTVSWYQQALGQGPQFIFQYYEEEERQRGNFPDRFSGHQFPNYSSELNVNALLLGDSALYLCASSLGTRGIHEQYFGPGTRLTVT.

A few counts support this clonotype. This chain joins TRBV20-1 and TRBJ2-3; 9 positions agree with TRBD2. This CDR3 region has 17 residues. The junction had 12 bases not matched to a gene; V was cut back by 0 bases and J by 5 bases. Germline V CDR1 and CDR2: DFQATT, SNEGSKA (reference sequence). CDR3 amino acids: CSARESKRGVTGDTQYF. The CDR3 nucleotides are TGCAGTGCTAGAGAAAGTAAGCGGGGGGTAACCGGAGATACGCAGTATTTT.

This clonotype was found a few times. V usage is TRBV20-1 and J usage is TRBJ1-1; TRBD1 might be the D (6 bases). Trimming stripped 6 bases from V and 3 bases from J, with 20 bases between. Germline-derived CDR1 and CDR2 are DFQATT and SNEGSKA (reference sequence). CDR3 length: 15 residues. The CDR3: CSAPRPGHRDTEAFF. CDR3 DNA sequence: TGCAGTGCCCCGCGCCCGGGACATCGGGACACTGAAGCTTTCTTT.

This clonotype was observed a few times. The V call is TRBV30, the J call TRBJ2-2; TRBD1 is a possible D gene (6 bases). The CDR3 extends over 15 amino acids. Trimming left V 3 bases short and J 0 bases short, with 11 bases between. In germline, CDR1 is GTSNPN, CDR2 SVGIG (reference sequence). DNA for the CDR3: TGTGCCTGGAGCACGACAGGTTCGAACACCGGGGAGCTGTTTTTT. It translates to CAWSTTGSNTGELFF.

The CDR3 coding sequence is TGTGCCTGCCTCCCCAGCTCCTACGAGCAGTACTTC. The encoded protein is CACLPSSYEQYF. The chain has TRBV30 and TRBJ2-7; D is unclear. CDR1 is GTSNPN, CDR2 SVGIG, per germline (reference sequence). The CDR3 covers 12 residues. V dropped 6 bases and J dropped 0 bases, with 9 bases sitting between them.

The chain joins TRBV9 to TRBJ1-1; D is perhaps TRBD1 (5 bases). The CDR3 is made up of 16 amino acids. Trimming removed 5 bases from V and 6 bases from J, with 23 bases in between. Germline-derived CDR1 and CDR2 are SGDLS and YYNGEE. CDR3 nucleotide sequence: TGTGCCAGCAGTTACTCCTCCTCAGGAGGGGACGCTGAAGCTTTCTTT. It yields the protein CASSYSSSGGDAEAFF.

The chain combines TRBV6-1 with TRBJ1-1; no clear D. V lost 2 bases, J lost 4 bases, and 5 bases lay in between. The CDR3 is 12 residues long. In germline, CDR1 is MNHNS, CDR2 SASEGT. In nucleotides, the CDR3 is TGTGCCAGCAGTGAAAGGGTCACTGAAGCTTTCTTT. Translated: CASSERVTEAFF.

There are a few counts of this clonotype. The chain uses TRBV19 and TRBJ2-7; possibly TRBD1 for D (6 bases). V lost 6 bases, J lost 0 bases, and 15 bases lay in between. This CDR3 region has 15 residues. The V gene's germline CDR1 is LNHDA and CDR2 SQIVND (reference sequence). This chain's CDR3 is CASRGMRGSSYEQYF. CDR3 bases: TGTGCCAGTAGGGGGATGAGGGGGTCCTCCTACGAGCAGTACTTC.

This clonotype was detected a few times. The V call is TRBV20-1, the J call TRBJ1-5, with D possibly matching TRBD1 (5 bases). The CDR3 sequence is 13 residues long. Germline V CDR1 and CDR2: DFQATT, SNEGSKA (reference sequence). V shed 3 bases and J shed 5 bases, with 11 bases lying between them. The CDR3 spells CSASRQPDQPQHF. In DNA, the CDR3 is TGCAGTGCTAGTCGACAGCCAGATCAGCCCCAGCATTTT.

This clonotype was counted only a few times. CDR3 sequence (DNA): TGCGCCAGCAGTGATTACACCGGGGAGCTGTTTTTT. Translating it yields CASSDYTGELFF. This sequence joins TRBV10-1 and TRBJ2-2; unclear D gene. CDR1 and CDR2 from the germline V gene are WNHNN and SYGVQD (reference sequence). V dropped 3 bases and J dropped 3 bases, with 2 bases sitting between them. This CDR3 comprises 12 residues.

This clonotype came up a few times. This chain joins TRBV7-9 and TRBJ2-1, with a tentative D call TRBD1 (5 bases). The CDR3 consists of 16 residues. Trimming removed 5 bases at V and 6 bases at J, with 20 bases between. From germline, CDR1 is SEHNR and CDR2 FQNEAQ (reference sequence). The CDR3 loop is CASSLTHSDSFNEQFF. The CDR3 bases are TGTGCCAGCAGCCTAACTCACTCTGACAGCTTCAATGAGCAGTTCTTC.